This entry describes one TCR beta chain. CDR1 and CDR2 (germline): SGHAT, FQNNGV. This CDR3 has 14 amino acids. V lost 5 bases and J lost 6; bases outside the gene matches: 6. This table comes from immunoSEQ multiplex PCR, and its TCRdb copy is limited to in-frame clones, with some not included. Here the sample spans 100,000 to 150,000 clones, almost 85% being singletons. This sample was included in a study of blood T cell repertoires in COVID-19. This chain uses TRBV11-2 with TRBJ1-2, with 10 bases matching TRBD1. The receptor was derived from a man in his fifties or sixties with acute or convalescent COVID-19. The source material was peripheral blood. The CDR3 region is CASSDRGRGNGYTF. The CDR3 DNA sequence: TGTGCCAGCAGCGACAGGGGGCGCGGTAATGGCTACACCTTC.